What follows are 28 T cell receptor beta chains derived from one specimen sequenced in a study of early T cells in non-severe SARS-CoV-2 infection. TCRdb re-analysed the 5' RACE reads in MiXCR, keeping a single row per CDR3 protein. The data contain tens of thousands of distinct CDR3 sequences, 5.5% to 6% of them singletons. The sample consisted of whole blood. The receptors come from an adult who was a healthcare worker with PCR-confirmed SARS-CoV-2 infection or an uninfected control (not recorded which).

This chain connects TRBV20-1 to TRBJ1-4, with a possible D match to TRBD1 (6 bases). Trimming took 2 bases from V and 10 from J, leaving 20 bases between them. Germline lookup yields CDR1 DFQATT and CDR2 SNEGSKA (reference sequence). The CDR3 loop spans 15 amino acids. CDR3 sequence reads: CSARSYDNRVAKLFF. CDR3 DNA: TGCAGTGCTAGATCCTACGACAACAGGGTGGCAAAACTGTTTTTT.

This sequence joins TRBV10-2 and TRBJ2-7; D is possibly TRBD2 (6 bases). The CDR3 contains 13 residues. Germline CDR1 and CDR2: WSHSY and SAAADI. V lost 4 bases and J 6 bases, leaving 13 bases between the germline ends. Here the CDR3 DNA reads TGCGCCAGCAGTGCCCAGCCGGGAGCCGAGCAGTACTTC. Translating gives CASSAQPGAEQYF.

This clonotype was counted ten times or more. The chain uses TRBV20-1 and TRBJ2-1; 9 bases agree with TRBD2. The CDR3 contains 13 residues. The V gene's germline CDR1 is DFQATT and CDR2 SNEGSKA (reference sequence). Trimming at V came to 3 bases and at J to 14 bases, leaving 11 bases not matched to a gene. As DNA, the CDR3 is TGCAGTGCTAGCTCGACTAGCGGAGAGCCCAAGTTCTTC. Protein sequence: CSASSTSGEPKFF.

This clonotype came up many times. V and J are TRBV20-1 and TRBJ2-7; no definite D call. The CDR3 runs 13 residues. From germline, CDR1 is DFQATT and CDR2 SNEGSKA (reference sequence). The V end was cut by 0 bases, the J end by 5 bases, with 11 bases between. CDR3 nucleotide sequence: TGCAGTGCTAGAGAAACCGGGCGCAACGAGCAGTACTTC. Translating it yields CSARETGRNEQYF.

This chain joins TRBV7-9 and TRBJ2-7; D is perhaps TRBD2 (5 bases). Per germline, CDR1 SEHNR and CDR2 FQNEAQ (reference sequence). The V gene lost 1 base and the J gene lost 6 bases, with 13 bases spanning the gap. This CDR3 has 14 residues. DNA of the CDR3: TGTGCCAGCAGCTTAGAGCGGAGCCAGAGCGAGCAGTACTTC. Translated: CASSLERSQSEQYF. Drawing the rest from reference TRBV7-9 and TRBJ2-7, the complete variable domain is DTGVSQNPRHKITKRGQNVTFRCDPISEHNRLYWYRQTLGQGPEFLTYFQNEAQLEKSRLLSDRFSAERPKGSFSTLEIQRTEQGDSAMYLCASSLERSQSEQYFGPGTRLTVT.

This clonotype was seen at least ten times. The chain carries TRBV29-1 and TRBJ1-1; no firm D call. Germline lookup yields CDR1 SQVTM and CDR2 ANQGSEA. V lost 6 bases and J 0 bases, leaving 8 bases between the germline ends. This CDR3 has 12 amino acids. CDR3 amino acids: CSVHSLNTEAFF. The CDR3 bases are TGCAGCGTCCATTCCTTGAACACTGAAGCTTTCTTT.

This clonotype showed up many times. The chain combines TRBV4-3 with TRBJ2-3, with D perhaps TRBD1 (5 bases). V was cut by 0 bases and J by 5 bases, with 12 bases left in between. This CDR3 contains 15 residues. The germline CDR1 and CDR2 sequences are LGHNA and YSLEER. The CDR3 DNA reads TGCGCCAGCAGCCAAGAGCAGGGATTGATAGATACGCAGTATTTT. Translation: CASSQEQGLIDTQYF.

This clonotype was picked up many times. This sequence joins TRBV27 and TRBJ1-6, with 7 bases lining up with TRBD1. Germline V CDR1 and CDR2: MNHEY, SMNVEV (reference sequence). The CDR3 contains 13 residues. With 8 bases clipped from V and 8 bases from J, the junction kept 6 bases outside the gene matches. The CDR3 is CASGQAFDSPLHF. The CDR3 DNA reads as TGTGCCAGCGGACAGGCGTTCGATTCACCCCTCCACTTT.

This clonotype has a count of ten or more. This chain uses TRBV19 with TRBJ2-1; D call uncertain. CDR3 length equals 12 residues. Trimming left V 7 bases short and J 4 bases short, with 8 bases between. The germline V gene has CDR1 LNHDA and CDR2 SQIVND (reference sequence). Here the CDR3 reads CASNRDYNEQFF. The DNA for the CDR3 is TGTGCCAGTAATCGAGATTACAATGAGCAGTTCTTC.

Many counts were recorded for this clonotype. The chain carries TRBV7-9 and TRBJ2-7; no firm D call. V was shortened by 5 bases and J by 2 bases, with 7 bases between the two germline ends. Germline CDR1 SEHNR, CDR2 FQNEAQ (reference sequence). This CDR3 region has 12 residues. In nucleotides, the CDR3 is TGTGCCAGCAGCCGATACCCCTACGAGCAGTACTTC. This gives the protein CASSRYPYEQYF.

By its share, this clonotype is medium-sized. The genes are TRBV27 and TRBJ2-7; 7 bases are a match to TRBD1. The CDR3 sequence is 14 residues long. J was trimmed by 0 bases and V by 2 bases; bases with no gene match: 1. Germline CDR1 is MNHEY and CDR2 is SMNVEV (reference sequence). CDR3 residues: CASSLRGPSYEQYF. The CDR3 DNA reads as TGTGCCAGCAGTTTAAGGGGGCCCTCCTACGAGCAGTACTTC.

The sample holds many counts of this clonotype. This sequence joins TRBV10-3 and TRBJ1-5; TRBD1 aligns across 8 bases. V shed 8 bases, J shed 9 bases, and the junction held 12 bases outside the gene matches. CDR3 length: 14 residues. CDR1 and CDR2 from the germline V gene are ENHRY and SYGVKD. The CDR3 DNA is TGTGCCATCCGGGAAGACAGGGGCGGAGGGCCCCAGCATTTT. Amino acids: CAIREDRGGGPQHF.

This clonotype was recorded many times. This sequence joins TRBV10-3 and TRBJ2-7, with a weak D call TRBD1 (6 bases). V was shortened by 6 bases and J by 2 bases, with 11 bases between the two germline ends. This CDR3 region has 13 residues. Germline V gene data show CDR1 as ENHRY and CDR2 as SYGVKD. The CDR3 is CAIRVTGAYEQYF. CDR3 in DNA: TGTGCCATCAGGGTGACAGGAGCCTACGAGCAGTACTTC.

This chain uses TRBV10-3 with TRBJ2-2; no clear D gene. The CDR3 consists of 15 residues. Germline CDR1 and CDR2: ENHRY and SYGVKD. Trimming cost V 3 bases and J 0 bases, with 8 bases left between them. CDR3 DNA: TGTGCCATCAGTGAATGGCAGGCGAACACCGGGGAGCTGTTTTTT. It specifies CAISEWQANTGELFF.

The sample holds a few counts of this clonotype. The chain links TRBV6-6 to TRBJ2-6; TRBD1 might be the D (6 bases). V lost 1 base to trimming and J lost 2 bases, with 12 bases between them. The CDR3 runs to 17 residues. Germline V CDR1 and CDR2: MNHNY, SVGAGI (reference sequence). CDR3 DNA: TGTGCCAGCAGTTACTTACAGGGTTTCGCTGGGGCCAACGTCCTGACTTTC. Its translation: CASSYLQGFAGANVLTF.

This clonotype was seen more than once but under ten times. V gene TRBV11-2 combines with J gene TRBJ2-5; 10 bases map to TRBD1. The ends lost 5 bases at V and 5 bases at J; junction bases unmatched: 11. The V gene's germline CDR1 is SGHAT and CDR2 FQNNGV. This CDR3 region has 16 residues. Written as DNA, the CDR3 is TGTGCCAGCAGCCCGCGGGACAGGGGCCCTCCCGAGACCCAGTACTTC. Translated, it gives CASSPRDRGPPETQYF.

The rearrangement joins TRBV10-3 to TRBJ2-5; D possibly corresponds to TRBD1 (6 bases). The CDR3 sequence is 14 residues long. V shed 6 bases and J shed 3 bases, with 14 bases lying between them. Germline CDR1 ENHRY, CDR2 SYGVKD. CDR3 loop: CAIRPGQNKETQYF. The DNA for the CDR3 is TGTGCCATCAGGCCCGGACAGAACAAAGAGACCCAGTACTTC.

This clonotype has ten or more counts. V and J are TRBV7-9 and TRBJ2-7, with unresolved D. The CDR3 has 11 residues. V was clipped by 6 bases and J by 2 bases, with 5 bases between them. Germline V gene data show CDR1 as SEHNR and CDR2 as FQNEAQ (reference sequence). This CDR3 reads CASSYAYEQYF. Written as DNA, the CDR3 is TGTGCCAGCAGTTACGCCTACGAGCAGTACTTC.

In its sample, this clonotype was seen many times. The J gene is TRBJ1-1, the V gene TRBV11-3; TRBD1 is a possible D gene (5 bases). Deletions cut 4 bases from V and 5 bases from J, with 20 bases between. The CDR3 has 16 residues. Germline loops: CDR1 SGHNT, CDR2 YENEEA. The CDR3 reads CASSSRIRARGTEAFF. CDR3 bases: TGTGCCAGCAGCTCCCGGATCAGGGCGAGGGGAACTGAAGCTTTCTTT.

The sample holds many counts of this clonotype. This chain uses TRBV14 with TRBJ2-1, with D perhaps matching TRBD1 (6 bases). V was pared by 1 base and J by 16 bases, with 17 bases between. Germline V gene data show CDR1 as SGHDN and CDR2 as FVKESK. The CDR3 is made up of 13 amino acids. CDR3 region: CASSQGTGLVLFF. CDR3 coding DNA: TGTGCCAGCAGCCAAGGAACAGGGCTGGTCCTCTTCTTC.

In this sample, this clonotype turned up many times. The chain links TRBV24-1 to TRBJ2-1, with D tentatively TRBD2 (5 bases). CDR3 length: 16 amino acids. Trimming left V 5 bases short and J 9 bases short, with 22 bases between. The germline gives CDR1 KGHDR, CDR2 SFDVKD. The CDR3 protein is CATSGGPGILFGEQFF. In DNA form, the CDR3 reads TGTGCCACCAGTGGCGGACCGGGAATCCTCTTTGGTGAGCAGTTCTTC.

Worth noting for this clonotype: A single base separates this from a much larger clone, so it may be a read error. For the CDR3, the DNA is TGTGCCAGCAGACAGGGGAGTGATAAAAAACTGTTTTTT. It encodes CASRQGSDKKLFF. The gene calls are TRBV28 and TRBJ1-4, with TRBD1 matching 7 bases. The germline CDR1 and CDR2 sequences are MDHEN and SYDVKM. CDR3 length equals 13 residues. V was clipped by 6 bases and J by 9 bases; unmatched bases: 7.

Regarding this clonotype: Since a much larger clone is just one base distant, this may be a read error. The CDR3 loop reads CASSLDGRRINYGYTF. CDR3 DNA sequence: TGTGCCAGCAGCTTAGATGGTCGGCGAATCAACTATGGCTACACCTTC. The rearrangement uses TRBV7-2 and TRBJ1-2; D uncertain. Per germline, CDR1 SGHTA and CDR2 FQGNSA. The CDR3 loop spans 16 amino acids. Trimming cost V 1 base and J 2 bases, with 14 bases left between them.

This clonotype was seen at least ten times. The V call is TRBV28, the J call TRBJ2-7, with D possibly TRBD1 on 5 matching bases. CDR3 length equals 15 residues. V lost 2 bases, J lost 6 bases, and 17 bases lay in between. In germline, CDR1 is MDHEN, CDR2 SYDVKM. The CDR3 is CASSLKYPGFGEQYF. In DNA form, the CDR3 reads TGTGCCAGCAGTTTAAAATACCCAGGGTTCGGCGAGCAGTACTTC.

This clonotype was detected ten times or more. The gene calls are TRBV9 and TRBJ2-7; possible D gene TRBD1, 5 bases. Germline CDR1 is SGDLS and CDR2 is YYNGEE. CDR3 length: 13 residues. The V gene lost 0 bases and the J gene lost 3 bases, with 7 bases spanning the gap. The CDR3 region has the DNA TGTGCCAGCAGCGTAGTCGACAGCTACGAGCAGTACTTC. Translation: CASSVVDSYEQYF.

The chain employs TRBV2 and TRBJ1-2; possible D gene TRBD1, 6 bases. V was pared by 5 bases and J by 6 bases, with 13 bases between. The germline V gene has CDR1 SNHLY and CDR2 FYNNEI. CDR3 size: 13 residues. CDR3 bases: TGTGCCAGCAGTTATGGGACACTCGATGGCTACACCTTC. Amino acid sequence: CASSYGTLDGYTF.

This clonotype was found many times. V is TRBV20-1 and J is TRBJ2-7; D may be TRBD1 (5 bases). V lost 1 base and J 8 bases, leaving 21 bases between the germline ends. This CDR3 has 15 residues. The germline V gene encodes CDR1 DFQATT and CDR2 SNEGSKA (reference sequence). As DNA, the CDR3 is TGCAGTGCTAGAGCCCGTGCGACGGACACTTCGAAGCAGTACTTC. The encoded protein is CSARARATDTSKQYF.

This clonotype was counted at least ten times. In nucleotides, the CDR3 is TGCGCCAGCAGCTTGGGCGGGGCTGGGGAGCAGTTCTTC. Translated: CASSLGGAGEQFF. The chain joins TRBV5-1 to TRBJ2-1, with D possibly being TRBD2 (6 bases). V was cut by 0 bases and J by 10 bases, with 11 bases left in between. The germline gives CDR1 SGHRS, CDR2 YFSETQ. This CDR3 has 13 amino acids. Filled out from reference TRBV5-1 and TRBJ2-1, the complete variable domain reads KAGVTQTPRYLIKTRGQQVTLSCSPISGHRSVSWYQQTPGQGLQFLFEYFSETQRNKGNFPGRFSGRQFSNSRSEMNVSTLELGDSALYLCASSLGGAGEQFFGPGTRLTVL.